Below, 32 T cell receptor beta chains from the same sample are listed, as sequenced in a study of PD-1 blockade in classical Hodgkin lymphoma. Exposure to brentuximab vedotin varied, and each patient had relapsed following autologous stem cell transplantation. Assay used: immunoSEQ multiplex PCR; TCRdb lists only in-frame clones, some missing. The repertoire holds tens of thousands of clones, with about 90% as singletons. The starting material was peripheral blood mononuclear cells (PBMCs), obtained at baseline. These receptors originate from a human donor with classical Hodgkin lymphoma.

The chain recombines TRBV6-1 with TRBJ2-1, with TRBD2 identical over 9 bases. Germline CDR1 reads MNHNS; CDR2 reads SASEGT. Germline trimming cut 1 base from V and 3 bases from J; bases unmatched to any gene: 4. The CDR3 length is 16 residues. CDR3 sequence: CASSEVPSGVYNEQFF. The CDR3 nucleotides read TGTGCCAGCAGTGAAGTCCCTAGCGGGGTCTACAATGAGCAGTTCTTC.

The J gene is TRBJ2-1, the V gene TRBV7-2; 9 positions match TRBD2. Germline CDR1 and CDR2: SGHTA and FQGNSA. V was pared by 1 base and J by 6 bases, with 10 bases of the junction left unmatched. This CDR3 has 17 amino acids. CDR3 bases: TGTGCCAGCAGCTTAGTCTCGGGGGCTAGCGGGGCCAATGAGCAGTTCTTC. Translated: CASSLVSGASGANEQFF.

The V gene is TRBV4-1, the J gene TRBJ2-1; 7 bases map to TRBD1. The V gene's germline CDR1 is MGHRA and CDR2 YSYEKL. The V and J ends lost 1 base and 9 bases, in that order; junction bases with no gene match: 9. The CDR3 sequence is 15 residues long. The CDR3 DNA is TGCGCCAGCAGCCAAGGAGGTCAGGGGGTACTTGAGCAGTTCTTC. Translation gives CASSQGGQGVLEQFF.

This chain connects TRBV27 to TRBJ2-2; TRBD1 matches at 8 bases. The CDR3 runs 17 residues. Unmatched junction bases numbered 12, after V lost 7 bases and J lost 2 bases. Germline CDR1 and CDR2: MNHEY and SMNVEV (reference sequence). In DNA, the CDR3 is TGTGCCAGCACCCTCTTTTCAGGACAGGGAAACACCGGGGAGCTGTTTTTT. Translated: CASTLFSGQGNTGELFF.

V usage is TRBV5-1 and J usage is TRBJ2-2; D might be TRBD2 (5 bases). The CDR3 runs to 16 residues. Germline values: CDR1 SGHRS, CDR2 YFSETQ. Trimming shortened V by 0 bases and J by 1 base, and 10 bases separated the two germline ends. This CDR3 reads CASSLAPGLNTGELFF. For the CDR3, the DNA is TGCGCCAGCAGCTTGGCGCCGGGGTTGAACACCGGGGAGCTGTTTTTT.

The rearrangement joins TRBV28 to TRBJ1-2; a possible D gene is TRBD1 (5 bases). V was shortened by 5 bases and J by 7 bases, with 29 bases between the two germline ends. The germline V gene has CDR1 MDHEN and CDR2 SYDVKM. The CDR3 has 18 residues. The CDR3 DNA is TGTGCCAGCAGTCAAGTTCGTATAAGGGCGAGGGGAAACGTTGGCTACACCTTC. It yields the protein CASSQVRIRARGNVGYTF.

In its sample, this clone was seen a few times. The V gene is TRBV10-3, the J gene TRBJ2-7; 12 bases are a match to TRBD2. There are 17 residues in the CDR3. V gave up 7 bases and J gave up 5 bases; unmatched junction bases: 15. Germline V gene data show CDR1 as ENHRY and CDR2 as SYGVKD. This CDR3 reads CAIMEELAGGDRDEQYF. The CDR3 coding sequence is TGTGCCATCATGGAGGAACTAGCGGGGGGTGACCGAGACGAGCAGTACTTC.

For the CDR3, the DNA is TGTGCCAGCAGTTACGGACAGCGGGGTAGCTCCTACGAGCAGTACTTC. It codes for CASSYGQRGSSYEQYF. The rearrangement uses TRBV6-5 and TRBJ2-7; possible D gene TRBD2, 7 bases. Germline values: CDR1 MNHEY, CDR2 SVGAGI. The CDR3 has 16 amino acids. The V gene lost 2 bases and the J gene lost 0 bases, with 14 bases spanning the gap.

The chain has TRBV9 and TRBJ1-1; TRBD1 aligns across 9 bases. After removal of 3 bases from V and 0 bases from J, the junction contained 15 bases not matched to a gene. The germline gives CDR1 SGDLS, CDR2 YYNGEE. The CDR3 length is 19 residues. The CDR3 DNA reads TGTGCCAGCAGCGCACGGGCTGGACAGGGGACAAACTTGAACACTGAAGCTTTCTTT. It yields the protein CASSARAGQGTNLNTEAFF.

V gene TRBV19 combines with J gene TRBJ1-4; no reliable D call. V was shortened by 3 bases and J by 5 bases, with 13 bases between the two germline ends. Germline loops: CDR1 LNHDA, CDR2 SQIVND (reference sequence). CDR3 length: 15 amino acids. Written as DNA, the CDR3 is TGTGCCAGTAGTATCTCGGGTCAGATAAATGAAAAACTGTTTTTT. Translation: CASSISGQINEKLFF.

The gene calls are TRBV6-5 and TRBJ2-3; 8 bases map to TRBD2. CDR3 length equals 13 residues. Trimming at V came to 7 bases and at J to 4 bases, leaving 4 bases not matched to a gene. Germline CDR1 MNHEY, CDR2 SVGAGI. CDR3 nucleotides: TGTGCCAGCAAAACGGGGGGGGCAGATACGCAGTATTTT. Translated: CASKTGGADTQYF.

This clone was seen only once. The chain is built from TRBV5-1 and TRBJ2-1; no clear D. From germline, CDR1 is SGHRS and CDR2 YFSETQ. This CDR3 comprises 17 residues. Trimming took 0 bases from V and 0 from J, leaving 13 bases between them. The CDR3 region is CASSLGPSVSSYNEQFF. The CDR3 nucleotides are TGCGCCAGCAGCTTGGGTCCGAGCGTTAGCTCCTACAATGAGCAGTTCTTC.

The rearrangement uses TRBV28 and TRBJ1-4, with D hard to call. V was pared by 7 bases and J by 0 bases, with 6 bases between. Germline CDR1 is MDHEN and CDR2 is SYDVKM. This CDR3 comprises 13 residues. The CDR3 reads CASKVPTNEKLFF. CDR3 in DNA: TGTGCCAGCAAAGTCCCAACTAATGAAAAACTGTTTTTT.

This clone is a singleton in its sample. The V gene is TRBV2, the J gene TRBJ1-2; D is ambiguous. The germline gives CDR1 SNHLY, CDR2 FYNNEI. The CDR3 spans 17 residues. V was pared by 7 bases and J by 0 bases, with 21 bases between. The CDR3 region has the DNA TGTGCCAGCAACAGTTTAGCAACACCGGCAGCTAACTATGGCTACACCTTC. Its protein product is CASNSLATPAANYGYTF.

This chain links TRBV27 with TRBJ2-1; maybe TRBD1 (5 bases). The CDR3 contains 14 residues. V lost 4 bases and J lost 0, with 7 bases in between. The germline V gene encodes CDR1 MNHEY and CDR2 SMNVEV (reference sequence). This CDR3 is CASSYDSSYNEQFF. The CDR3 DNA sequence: TGTGCCAGCAGTTACGACAGCTCCTACAATGAGCAGTTCTTC.

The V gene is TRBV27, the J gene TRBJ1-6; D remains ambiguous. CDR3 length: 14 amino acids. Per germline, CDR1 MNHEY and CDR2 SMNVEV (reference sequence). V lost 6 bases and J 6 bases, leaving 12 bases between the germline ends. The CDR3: CASSFSGLNSPLHF. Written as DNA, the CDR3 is TGTGCCAGCAGCTTTTCCGGTCTTAATTCACCCCTCCACTTT.

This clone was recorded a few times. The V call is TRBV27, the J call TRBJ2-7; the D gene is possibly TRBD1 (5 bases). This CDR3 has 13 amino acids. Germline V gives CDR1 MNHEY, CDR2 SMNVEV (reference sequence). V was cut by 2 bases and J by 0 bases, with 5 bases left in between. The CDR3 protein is CASSLTGSYEQYF. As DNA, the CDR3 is TGTGCCAGCAGTTTAACAGGCTCCTACGAGCAGTACTTC.

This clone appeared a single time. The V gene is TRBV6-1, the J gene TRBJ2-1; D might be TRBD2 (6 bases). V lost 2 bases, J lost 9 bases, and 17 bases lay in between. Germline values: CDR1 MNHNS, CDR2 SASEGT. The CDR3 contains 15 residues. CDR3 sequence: CASSEMASAPGEQFF. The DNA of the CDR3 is TGTGCCAGCAGTGAAATGGCTAGCGCCCCTGGTGAGCAGTTCTTC.

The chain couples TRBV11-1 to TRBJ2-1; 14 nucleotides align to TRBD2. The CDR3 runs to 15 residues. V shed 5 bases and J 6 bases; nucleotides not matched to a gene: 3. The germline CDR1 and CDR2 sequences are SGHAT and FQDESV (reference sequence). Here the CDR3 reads CASSPGLAGGNEQFF. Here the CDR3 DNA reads TGTGCCAGCAGCCCCGGACTAGCGGGAGGCAATGAGCAGTTCTTC.

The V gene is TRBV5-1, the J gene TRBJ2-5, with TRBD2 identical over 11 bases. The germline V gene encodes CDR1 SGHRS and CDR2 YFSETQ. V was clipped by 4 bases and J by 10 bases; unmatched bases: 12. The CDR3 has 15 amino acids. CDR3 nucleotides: TGCGCCAGCAGCGCGGGACTAGCGGTCCCGGTTGGCCAGTACTTC. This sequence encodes CASSAGLAVPVGQYF.

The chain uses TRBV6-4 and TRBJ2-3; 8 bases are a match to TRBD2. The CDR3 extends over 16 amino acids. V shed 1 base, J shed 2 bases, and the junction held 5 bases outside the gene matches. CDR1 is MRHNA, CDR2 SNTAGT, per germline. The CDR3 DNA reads TGTGCCAGCAGTGACTTCGGGGGGGCTTCCACAGATACGCAGTATTTT. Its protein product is CASSDFGGASTDTQYF.

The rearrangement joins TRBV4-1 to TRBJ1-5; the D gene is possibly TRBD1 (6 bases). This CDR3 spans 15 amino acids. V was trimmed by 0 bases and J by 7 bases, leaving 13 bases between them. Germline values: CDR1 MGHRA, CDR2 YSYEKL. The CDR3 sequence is CASSQDGGGEQPQHF. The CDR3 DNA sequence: TGCGCCAGCAGCCAAGATGGGGGGGGCGAACAGCCCCAGCATTTT.

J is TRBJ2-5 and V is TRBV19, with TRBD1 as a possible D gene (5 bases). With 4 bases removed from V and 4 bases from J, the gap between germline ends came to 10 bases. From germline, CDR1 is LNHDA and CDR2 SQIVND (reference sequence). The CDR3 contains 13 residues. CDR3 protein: CASSKEGVETQYF. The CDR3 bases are TGTGCCAGTAGTAAGGAAGGGGTAGAGACCCAGTACTTC.

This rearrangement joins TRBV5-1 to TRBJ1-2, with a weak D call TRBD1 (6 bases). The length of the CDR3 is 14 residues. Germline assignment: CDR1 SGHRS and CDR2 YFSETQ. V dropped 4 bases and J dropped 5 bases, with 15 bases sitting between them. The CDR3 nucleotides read TGCGCCAGCAGCCAGGACAGTGGGGGATATGGCTACACCTTC. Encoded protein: CASSQDSGGYGYTF.

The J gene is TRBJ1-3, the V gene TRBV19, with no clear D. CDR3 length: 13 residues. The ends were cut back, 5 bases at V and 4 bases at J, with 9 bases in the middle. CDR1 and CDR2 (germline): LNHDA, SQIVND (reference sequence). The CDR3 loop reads CASSHGLGNTIYF. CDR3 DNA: TGTGCCAGTAGTCACGGACTAGGAAACACCATATATTTT.

CDR3 in amino acids: CASKGSGSRARNEQFF. Written as DNA, the CDR3 is TGTGCCAGCAAGGGCTCTGGGTCTAGGGCTCGCAATGAGCAGTTCTTC. The chain joins TRBV27 to TRBJ2-1; D ambiguous. The CDR3 consists of 16 residues. The ends were cut back, 7 bases at V and 6 bases at J, with 22 bases in the middle. Per germline, CDR1 MNHEY and CDR2 SMNVEV (reference sequence).

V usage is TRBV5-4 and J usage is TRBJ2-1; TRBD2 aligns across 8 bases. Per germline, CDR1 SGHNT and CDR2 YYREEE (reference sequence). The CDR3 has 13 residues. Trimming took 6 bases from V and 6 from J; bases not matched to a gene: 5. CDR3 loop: CASNGGGTNEQFF. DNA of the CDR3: TGTGCCAGCAACGGGGGGGGTACCAATGAGCAGTTCTTC.

CDR3 protein: CASTPTGRETQYF. CDR3 DNA sequence: TGTGCCAGCACCCCGACAGGGCGGGAGACCCAGTACTTC. The chain uses TRBV6-5 and TRBJ2-5, with 7 bases that match TRBD1. Per the germline V gene, CDR1 is MNHEY and CDR2 is SVGAGI. Trimming took 7 bases from V and 5 from J; bases not matched to a gene: 7. This CDR3 is built from 13 residues.

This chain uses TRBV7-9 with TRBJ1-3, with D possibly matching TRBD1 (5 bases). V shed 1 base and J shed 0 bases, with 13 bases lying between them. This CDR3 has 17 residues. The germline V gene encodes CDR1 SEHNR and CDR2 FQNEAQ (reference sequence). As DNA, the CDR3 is TGTGCCAGCAGCTTAGACCCCAGGGCACCCTCTGGAAACACCATATATTTT. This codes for CASSLDPRAPSGNTIYF.

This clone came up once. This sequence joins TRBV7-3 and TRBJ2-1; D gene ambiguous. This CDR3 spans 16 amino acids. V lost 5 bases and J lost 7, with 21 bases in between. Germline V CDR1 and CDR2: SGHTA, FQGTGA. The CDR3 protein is CASSIGASLGKNEQFF. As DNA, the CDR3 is TGTGCCAGCAGCATAGGCGCTAGTTTAGGCAAAAATGAGCAGTTCTTC.

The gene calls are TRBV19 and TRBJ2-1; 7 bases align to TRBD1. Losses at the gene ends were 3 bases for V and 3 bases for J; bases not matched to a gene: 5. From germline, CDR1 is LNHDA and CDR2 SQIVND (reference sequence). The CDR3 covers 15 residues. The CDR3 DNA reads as TGTGCCAGTAGTATCGACAGGGCTTACTACAATGAGCAGTTCTTC. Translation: CASSIDRAYYNEQFF. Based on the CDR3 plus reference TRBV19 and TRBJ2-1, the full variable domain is DGGITQSPKYLFRKEGQNVTLSCEQNLNHDAMYWYRQDPGQGLRLIYYSQIVNDFQKGDIAEGYSVSREKKESFPLTVTSAQKNPTAFYLCASSIDRAYYNEQFFGPGTRLTVL.

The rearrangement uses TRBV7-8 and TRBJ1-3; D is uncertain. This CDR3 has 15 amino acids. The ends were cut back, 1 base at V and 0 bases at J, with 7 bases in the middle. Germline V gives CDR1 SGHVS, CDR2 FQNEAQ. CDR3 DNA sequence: TGTGCCAGCAGCTTAGATGCCAACTCTGGAAACACCATATATTTT. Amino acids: CASSLDANSGNTIYF.